This TCR beta chain was captured in a study of blood T cell repertoires in COVID-19. Germline trimming cut 4 bases from V and 4 bases from J; bases unmatched to any gene: 9. The CDR3 contains 16 residues. Germline CDR1 and CDR2: SGHDN and FVKESK. TCRdb keeps only in-frame clones here, not all; method: immunoSEQ multiplex PCR. The sample has around 140,000 clones; 81% are singletons. The sequence came from a human donor in a cohort sampled during active COVID-19. The specimen sequenced was peripheral blood. J is TRBJ2-5 and V is TRBV14; 10 bases map to TRBD2. The CDR3 region is CASSPGRLAGAETQYF. The CDR3 DNA follows: TGTGCCAGCAGCCCCGGCCGGCTAGCGGGAGCAGAGACCCAGTACTTC.